One sample yielded the 11 T cell receptor beta chains listed below, sequenced in a study of vaccination and CD4 T cells after COVID-19. These TCRs are of unknown antigen specificity. The sample's treatment: 10-day PBMC culture with coronavirus spike peptide pools or control peptides (ViraFEST assay). Scientists ran DNA taken from cultured CD4+ T cells through the Oncomine TCR Beta short-read assay for sequencing. TCRdb ran MiXCR on the PCR reads and lists one entry per CDR3 protein. The data show roughly 19,000 distinct CDR3 sequences, around three fifths seen once. The sequenced sample was CD4+ T cells from blood, cultured in vitro. These TCRs come from a human donor who had recovered from COVID-19.

Here the CDR3 reads CASSLDRNQPQHF. Here the CDR3 DNA reads TGTGCCAGCAGCCTTGACCGTAATCAGCCCCAGCATTTT. The chain links TRBV5-4 to TRBJ1-5; no firm D call. V gave up 4 bases and J gave up 4 bases, with 9 bases separating them. The germline V gene has CDR1 SGHNT and CDR2 YYREEE (reference sequence). This CDR3 is 13 amino acids long.

The J gene is TRBJ2-5, the V gene TRBV5-4; 7 bases fit TRBD1. V dropped 3 bases and J dropped 2; count of bases not matched to a gene: 7. This CDR3 contains 15 residues. CDR1 SGHNT and CDR2 YYREEE come from the germline V gene (reference sequence). For the CDR3, the DNA is TGTGCCAGCAGCTCCCAGACAGGGCCTCAAGAGACCCAGTACTTC. Its translation is CASSSQTGPQETQYF.

V gene TRBV30 combines with J gene TRBJ1-2; a possible D gene is TRBD1 (5 bases). CDR3 size: 12 residues. V lost 0 bases and J 5 bases, leaving 7 bases between the germline ends. Germline CDR1 GTSNPN, CDR2 SVGIG (reference sequence). The CDR3 region is CAWSVDSYGYTF. For the CDR3, the DNA is TGTGCCTGGAGTGTTGACAGTTATGGCTACACCTTC.

CDR3 DNA: TGTGCCTGGGGGGTGGGCGACACGCAGTATTTT. Translating gives CAWGVGDTQYF. The chain joins TRBV30 to TRBJ2-3; D gene unclear. Germline V gene data show CDR1 as GTSNPN and CDR2 as SVGIG (reference sequence). The germline V and J ends were trimmed by 5 bases and 9 bases, with 12 bases remaining between them. CDR3 length equals 11 residues.

The CDR3 DNA reads as TGCAGTGCTTACAGGGGGAACGGCGGCTACACCTTC. Protein sequence: CSAYRGNGGYTF. J is TRBJ1-2 and V is TRBV20-1; 8 bases map to TRBD1. V lost 5 bases, J lost 8 bases, and 7 bases stayed unmatched. CDR3 size: 12 residues. CDR1 and CDR2 from the germline V gene are DFQATT and SNEGSKA (reference sequence).

CDR3 residues: CATSDFRGPLVGRADTQYF. The CDR3 region has the DNA TGTGCCACCAGTGATTTCCGGGGCCCACTAGTGGGAAGGGCAGATACGCAGTATTTT. V is TRBV24-1 and J is TRBJ2-3; D may be TRBD1 or TRBD2 (5 bases each). Germline loops: CDR1 KGHDR, CDR2 SFDVKD. CDR3 length equals 19 residues. Trimming stripped 1 base from V and 4 bases from J, with 23 bases between.

This clonotype was counted only a few times. The chain is built from TRBV5-1 and TRBJ1-2; D is ambiguous. The CDR3 length is 14 residues. CDR1 is SGHRS, CDR2 YFSETQ, per germline. Trimming stripped 6 bases from V and 2 bases from J, with 14 bases between. CDR3 in amino acids: CASNRGDLNYGYTF. DNA of the CDR3: TGCGCCAGCAACCGCGGGGATCTGAACTATGGCTACACCTTC.

The V call is TRBV30, the J call TRBJ2-4; D gene unclear. This CDR3 contains 13 residues. Germline V gives CDR1 GTSNPN, CDR2 SVGIG (reference sequence). Trimming removed 1 base at V and 2 bases at J, with 6 bases between. This CDR3 is CAWSGSPKNIQYF. In DNA, the CDR3 is TGTGCCTGGAGTGGATCACCCAAAAACATTCAGTACTTC.

This clonotype was picked up a small number of times. The genes are TRBV12-3 or TRBV12-4 and TRBJ1-5, with D maybe TRBD1 (5 bases). Trimming left V 4 bases short and J 2 bases short, with 12 bases between. The CDR3 contains 15 residues. The CDR3 region is CASSSRGRGNQPQHF. The CDR3 nucleotides are TGTGCCAGCAGTTCCCGGGGGAGAGGCAATCAGCCCCAGCATTTT.

The CDR3 region is CSARGAGGSSYNEQFF. CDR3 DNA sequence: TGCAGTGCTAGAGGGGCGGGAGGGAGCTCCTACAATGAGCAGTTCTTC. The chain employs TRBV20-1 and TRBJ2-1, with 9 nucleotides matching TRBD2. The CDR3 has 16 amino acids. The V and J ends lost 1 base and 0 bases, in that order; junction bases with no gene match: 4. Germline CDR1 DFQATT, CDR2 SNEGSKA (reference sequence).

This clonotype has more than one count but fewer than ten. This rearrangement joins TRBV6-5 to TRBJ1-5; the D is unclear. The germline V gene encodes CDR1 MNHEY and CDR2 SVGAGI. V was clipped by 4 bases and J by 3 bases, with 1 base between them. The CDR3 sequence is 11 residues long. CDR3 in amino acids: CASSFNQPQHF. The DNA of the CDR3 is TGTGCCAGCAGTTTCAATCAGCCCCAGCATTTT.